A single sample gave rise to the 23 T cell receptor beta chains below, sequenced in a study of T cell responses to AZD1222 COVID-19 vaccine. Repertoires were generated with immunoSEQ multiplex PCR, while TCRdb's copy carries only in-frame clones and drops some. This sample has 35,000 to 45,000 clones, with roughly 80% found just once. This material consisted of peripheral blood, taken on day 0 of AZD1222 vaccination. The receptor source for this set is an adult in good health.

The J gene is TRBJ1-6, the V gene TRBV19; a possible D gene is TRBD1 (5 bases). Trimming removed 7 bases from V and 7 bases from J, with 17 bases in between. CDR3 length equals 15 residues. CDR1 is LNHDA and CDR2 is SQIVND in the germline V gene (reference sequence). CDR3 bases: TGTGCCAGTAAAGAAACGGAAAGGGGAAATTCACCCCTCCACTTT. This translates into CASKETERGNSPLHF.

This chain links TRBV27 with TRBJ2-7; 7 bases agree with TRBD2. J was trimmed by 3 bases and V by 5 bases; bases with no gene match: 7. There are 14 residues in the CDR3. Germline V gene data show CDR1 as MNHEY and CDR2 as SMNVEV (reference sequence). The CDR3 is CASSPLGTNYEQYF. CDR3 coding DNA: TGTGCCAGCAGTCCCCTCGGGACTAACTACGAGCAGTACTTC.

This rearrangement joins TRBV7-3 to TRBJ2-3; the match to TRBD2 covers 11 bases. The junction had 0 bases not matched to a gene; V was cut back by 4 bases and J by 0 bases. The CDR3 runs 15 residues. Per the germline V gene, CDR1 is SGHTA and CDR2 is FQGTGA. The CDR3 here is CASSSSGRSTDTQYF. The CDR3 DNA reads as TGTGCCAGCAGCTCTAGCGGGAGGAGCACAGATACGCAGTATTTT.

The chain has TRBV11-3 and TRBJ2-7; D not resolved. This CDR3 is 11 amino acids long. Germline CDR1 and CDR2: SGHNT and YENEEA. Trimming cost V 6 bases and J 4 bases, with 7 bases left between them. The CDR3 DNA is TGTGCCAGCAGGGATTATTACGAGCAGTACTTC. Protein product: CASRDYYEQYF.

The rearrangement joins TRBV11-3 to TRBJ2-1; possible D gene TRBD1, 5 bases. CDR3 length: 14 residues. V was trimmed by 1 base and J by 6 bases, leaving 10 bases between them. In germline, CDR1 is SGHNT, CDR2 YENEEA. The CDR3 loop is CASSLGGSLNEQFF. CDR3 DNA: TGTGCCAGCAGCTTAGGGGGCAGCCTCAATGAGCAGTTCTTC.

V is TRBV18 and J is TRBJ2-7; possibly TRBD1 or TRBD2 for D (5 bases each). Germline V gives CDR1 KGHSH, CDR2 LQKENI. Trimming removed 6 bases from V and 4 bases from J, with 16 bases in between. CDR3 size: 14 residues. The CDR3 DNA reads as TGTGCCAGCTCCCTTGGGGGTGAGAGGTACGAGCAGTACTTC. This gives the protein CASSLGGERYEQYF.

This rearrangement joins TRBV13 to TRBJ2-7; D is ambiguous. Trimming removed 4 bases at V and 0 bases at J, with 1 base between. Germline values: CDR1 PRHDT, CDR2 FYEKMQ (reference sequence). CDR3 length equals 11 residues. The CDR3 protein is CASSSSYEQYF. The CDR3 region has the DNA TGTGCCAGCAGCTCCTCCTACGAGCAGTACTTC.

The chain combines TRBV10-3 with TRBJ1-2, with D maybe TRBD1 (6 bases). The CDR3 consists of 15 residues. From germline, CDR1 is ENHRY and CDR2 SYGVKD. With 4 bases removed from V and 2 bases from J, the gap between germline ends came to 14 bases. CDR3 loop: CAISGTRGGNYGYTF. The CDR3 region has the DNA TGTGCCATCAGTGGGACAAGGGGGGGGAACTATGGCTACACCTTC.

The chain links TRBV5-1 to TRBJ1-1, with D hard to call. The CDR3 runs to 14 residues. The V end lost 5 bases, the J end lost 2 bases, and 13 bases lay between the germline ends. Germline V gene lookup returns CDR1 SGHRS and CDR2 YFSETQ. The CDR3 loop reads CASRPHGANTEAFF. CDR3 bases: TGCGCCAGCAGGCCTCACGGAGCAAACACTGAAGCTTTCTTT. Full variable domain (remainder filled in from reference TRBV5-1 and TRBJ1-1): KAGVTQTPRYLIKTRGQQVTLSCSPISGHRSVSWYQQTPGQGLQFLFEYFSETQRNKGNFPGRFSGRQFSNSRSEMNVSTLELGDSALYLCASRPHGANTEAFFGQGTRLTVV.

The gene calls are TRBV2 and TRBJ2-1; a possible D gene is TRBD1 (6 bases). CDR1 is SNHLY, CDR2 FYNNEI, per germline. The CDR3 contains 14 residues. V lost 0 bases and J lost 8, with 11 bases in between. The CDR3 coding sequence is TGTGCCAGCAGTGAAGCCCAGGGGTTAGATGAGCAGTTCTTC. The encoded protein is CASSEAQGLDEQFF.

This clone was seen a handful of times. This sequence joins TRBV14 and TRBJ1-2; TRBD1 matches 8 bases. The trim removed 2 bases at V and 6 bases at J, leaving 8 bases unmatched. This CDR3 contains 15 residues. Germline CDR1 SGHDN, CDR2 FVKESK. The chain's CDR3 is CASSQRQGAADGYTF. The CDR3 region has the DNA TGTGCCAGCAGCCAAAGGCAGGGGGCGGCGGATGGCTACACCTTC.

This rearrangement joins TRBV5-1 to TRBJ2-1, with TRBD2 as a possible D gene (6 bases). Germline V gene data show CDR1 as SGHRS and CDR2 as YFSETQ. The CDR3 contains 14 residues. The V end was cut by 3 bases, the J end by 9 bases, with 16 bases between. The CDR3 nucleotides read TGCGCCAGCAGCTCCCTGGGAGCGGGCAGTGAGCAGTTCTTC. Translating gives CASSSLGAGSEQFF. Variable domain in full (rest from reference TRBV5-1 and TRBJ2-1): KAGVTQTPRYLIKTRGQQVTLSCSPISGHRSVSWYQQTPGQGLQFLFEYFSETQRNKGNFPGRFSGRQFSNSRSEMNVSTLELGDSALYLCASSSLGAGSEQFFGPGTRLTVL.

The genes are TRBV5-6 and TRBJ1-2; D possibly corresponds to TRBD1 (5 bases). Germline CDR1 and CDR2: SGHDT and YYEEEE. Between the trimmed V and J ends, which lost 0 bases and 4 bases, there was a span of 10 bases. CDR3 size: 14 residues. The CDR3 here is CASSLGQRGYGYTF. The CDR3 DNA reads TGTGCCAGCAGCTTGGGGCAAAGGGGCTATGGCTACACCTTC.

This clone was recorded only once. This sequence joins TRBV4-1 and TRBJ2-7; 7 bases agree with TRBD2. This CDR3 spans 18 amino acids. The V gene's germline CDR1 is MGHRA and CDR2 YSYEKL. The junction had 13 bases not matched to a gene; V was cut back by 0 bases and J by 2 bases. The CDR3 DNA sequence: TGCGCCAGCAGCCAAGAGCTCGGGGGGACGCAGGTGACCTACGAGCAGTACTTC. Translating gives CASSQELGGTQVTYEQYF.

The V and J genes are TRBV19 and TRBJ1-1, with TRBD1 identical over 11 bases. In germline, CDR1 is LNHDA, CDR2 SQIVND (reference sequence). The CDR3 has 15 residues. Losses at the gene ends were 8 bases for V and 0 bases for J; bases not matched to a gene: 5. The CDR3 region has the DNA TGTGCCAGTCAGGGACAGGGGGACATGAACACTGAAGCTTTCTTT. Protein: CASQGQGDMNTEAFF.

The chain recombines TRBV6-5 with TRBJ1-2; 7 bases map to TRBD1. With 6 bases clipped from V and 4 bases from J, the junction kept 11 bases outside the gene matches. This CDR3 has 15 residues. Germline V gene lookup returns CDR1 MNHEY and CDR2 SVGAGI. The CDR3 sequence: CASREGTDYFYGYTF. The CDR3 nucleotides read TGTGCCAGCAGGGAGGGGACAGATTACTTCTATGGCTACACCTTC.

This clone was detected once. This sequence joins TRBV5-1 and TRBJ1-2, with 8 bases aligning to TRBD1. V was clipped by 0 bases and J by 7 bases; unmatched bases: 11. The CDR3 consists of 16 residues. From germline, CDR1 is SGHRS and CDR2 YFSETQ. CDR3 amino acids: CASSLAGAQGALGYTF. CDR3 DNA sequence: TGCGCCAGCAGCTTGGCCGGGGCGCAGGGGGCGCTTGGCTACACCTTC.

The CDR3 loop reads CASLGRQGEDTQYF. The CDR3, as DNA: TGTGCCAGCCTCGGTCGGCAGGGTGAAGATACGCAGTATTTT. The V and J genes are TRBV28 and TRBJ2-3, with D possibly matching TRBD1 (5 bases). Germline CDR1 and CDR2: MDHEN and SYDVKM. The V end lost 8 bases, the J end lost 5 bases, and 17 bases lay between the germline ends. The CDR3 has 14 amino acids.

This clone was found a few times. Distinct nucleotide sequences in the sample also encode this CDR3. This chain connects TRBV6-2 or TRBV6-3 to TRBJ1-5; 11 positions match TRBD1. The CDR3 is 15 residues long. J gave up 2 bases and V 6 bases, and 3 bases lay outside the gene matches. From germline, CDR1 is MNHEY and CDR2 SVGEGT. The CDR3 protein is CASSGTGGRNQPQHF. The CDR3 nucleotides are TGTGCCAGCAGCGGGACAGGGGGTCGCAATCAGCCCCAGCATTTT.

This clone was detected once. The gene calls are TRBV6-5 and TRBJ2-3; the D gene is possibly TRBD1 (5 bases). CDR1 is MNHEY and CDR2 is SVGAGI in the germline V gene. This CDR3 comprises 15 residues. V lost 2 bases and J 0 bases, leaving 9 bases between the germline ends. Here the CDR3 reads CASSYRGASTDTQYF. The DNA for the CDR3 is TGTGCCAGCAGTTACAGGGGCGCTAGCACAGATACGCAGTATTTT.

This clone showed up just a few times. This rearrangement joins TRBV5-5 to TRBJ1-1, with a possible D match to TRBD1 (6 bases). This CDR3 region has 15 residues. Germline-derived CDR1 and CDR2 are SGHKS and YYEKEE (reference sequence). V was clipped by 2 bases and J by 2 bases, with 13 bases between them. The CDR3 nucleotides are TGTGCCAGCAGCTTATGGGGGGGCGGCAACACTGAAGCTTTCTTT. This translates into CASSLWGGGNTEAFF.

The chain is built from TRBV30 and TRBJ2-4; D call uncertain. Germline assignment: CDR1 GTSNPN and CDR2 SVGIG (reference sequence). The length of the CDR3 is 12 residues. Trimming took off 5 bases at V and 0 bases at J, with 5 bases between the two ends. The CDR3 here is CAWDTAKNIQYF. CDR3 DNA: TGTGCCTGGGACACAGCCAAAAACATTCAGTACTTC.

This clone qualifies as medium-sized. The chain links TRBV6-2 or TRBV6-3 to TRBJ1-1; TRBD1 agrees at 10 bases. Trimming at V came to 5 bases and at J to 0 bases, leaving 9 bases not matched to a gene. This CDR3 is built from 17 residues. CDR1 MNHEY and CDR2 SVGEGT come from the germline V gene. This CDR3 reads CASSTRDRGSMNTEAFF. The DNA for the CDR3 is TGTGCCAGCAGTACTCGGGACAGGGGATCTATGAACACTGAAGCTTTCTTT.